This TCR beta chain derives from a study of blood T cell repertoires in COVID-19. Study context: Samples taken during acute and convalescent COVID-19 were collected in the United States, Italy and Spain. Sources were T cells, B-cell-depleted T cells, or PBMCs; the material itself was cDNA or gDNA.

This clone has just one count. Unmatched junction bases numbered 6, after V lost 1 base and J lost 7 bases. CDR1 and CDR2 from the germline V gene are SGHVS and FQNEAQ. The CDR3 runs to 17 residues. Enrollees, about 18 to 89 years old, lived in about two dozen US areas. Cohort 3 donors were reported recovered after two negative PCRs, clearance, or symptom resolution. Sequencing used immunoSEQ multiplex PCR; TCRdb keeps in-frame clones, though not all of them. The sample lists around 240,000 clones, over 75% seen once, with approximately 2% in the top ten. The sequencing sample was made of PBMCs or T cells enriched from blood (not recorded which). The chain employs TRBV7-8 and TRBJ2-2; TRBD2 matches at 13 bases. This receptor was identified in a woman aged 45-65 years who had recovered from COVID-19. DNA of the CDR3: TGTGCCAGCAGCTTAGGACTAGCGGGAGGAAGGGGCGGGGAGCTGTTTTTT. This translates into CASSLGLAGGRGGELFF.